This T cell receptor (beta chain) was observed in a study of cytomegalovirus exposure and HLA in healthy donors (dated by TCRdb to about 2017). Context from the whole study: An earlier analysis of some 550 of the donors reported 276 Gb of sequence data and around 110 million unique TCR beta sequences from roughly 200 million T cells. An early release covering some 640 HLA-typed donors comprised 250 to 350 gigabases of sequencing data and around 86 million unique TCR sequences. Of the roughly 400 genotyped donors, 81% were placed in the genetic ancestry cluster associated with self-reported Caucasian donors. The study aimed to test whether cataloging public T cell receptors could reveal signatures of past pathogen exposure. The study used immunosequencing to profile the T cell repertoires of hundreds of subjects and linked those repertoires to cytomegalovirus serostatus. Besides the first cohort of roughly 660 subjects, a separate validation cohort made up of 120 different subjects was used. To predict cytomegalovirus infection status, the study brought together high-throughput TCR immunosequencing, statistical association of individual TCRs with disease status, and machine learning. To study patterns of TCR occurrence, a later analysis re-analyzed previously published TCR beta repertoires from several hundred donors and added high-resolution HLA genotyping. In the later analysis, no new phenotypic data were used to find candidate immune exposures; instead, reliance was placed on TCR beta sequences and their occurrence across donors. To decide whether each TCR beta V gene segment behaved as functional or pseudogenic, an earlier analysis of some 600 of the donors relied on high-throughput TCR beta sequencing. Alongside the repertoire data, information on donor age, sex, ethnicity and CMV serostatus was compiled. A later genetic analysis took genome-wide SNP genotypes for about 65% of the roughly 670 donors and used that subset as a discovery cohort. All discovery cohort repertoires had been generated using a single sequencing platform. HLA typing covered class I and class II loci at four-digit resolution. The number of typed donors differed by locus: about 620-630 for A, B, C, DRB1 and DQB1; 522 for DQA1; approximately 610 for DPA1; and roughly 470 for DPB1. Because of strong linkage in the cohort, five DR-DQ haplotypes were treated as single units for association and clustering. On average, about 240,000 unique TCR beta nucleotide sequences were sequenced per donor among fewer than 500 genotyped donors of the cohort, with around 19% of those sequences being non-productive. The paper as a whole reports these results and caveats: The study gave a list of around 170 TCR beta chains associated with cytomegalovirus. The sequencing pipeline was judged likely to have produced a cluster of highly shared sequence variants as a technical artifact. Most CMV-associated TCR beta chains appeared to be HLA-restricted in a later analysis, and the HLA associations seemed to be driven largely by CMV exposure. A few of the identified cytomegalovirus-associated TCR beta chains were confirmed in vitro to be specific for cytomegalovirus antigens. In this cohort, only TCR beta chains were sequenced, and detectable features were limited by the absence of alpha or paired-chain data. The authors suggested that the approach could potentially be extended to other disease states and immunological phenotypes. In a later analysis, several top co-occurrence clusters were reported to appear linked to parvovirus B19, influenza, CMV and Epstein-Barr virus. A further reported finding was that TCR beta sequences accurately predicted the HLA-A and HLA-B alleles for most subjects in the first cohort. In a later genetic analysis, fewer N-insertions in productive TCRs were reported among donors in an Asian-associated ancestry cluster than the roughly 700-donor mean. Because HLA typing was missing for some donors at each locus, association tests included only the typed subset. Sequencing depth was assumed to be roughly uniform across donors in the presence/absence analyses, though that assumption may not hold. For the cohort, immune exposure information was limited to CMV serostatus. In a later analysis, HLA-associated TCR beta chains were found to be more clonally expanded and to have lower generation probabilities than equally common non-associated chains. According to a later analysis, TCR association rates differed among HLA loci, with DRB1 alleles showing the most associated TCRs and HLA-C alleles showing the fewest. V-gene and J-gene trimming of TCR beta chains was associated with a missense DCLRE1C variant in a later genetic analysis, and the association was replicated in an independent cohort. In an earlier analysis of around 500 of the donors, most TCR beta V segments appeared in productive rearrangements about 87% or about 30% of the time, broadly matching IMGT annotations. Most TCR sequences were seen in very few donors, while some public TCRs were found in many individuals. Because the 87-base-pair reads could not distinguish some IMGT-functional V segments, including TRBV6-2 and TRBV6-3, those segments were excluded. At a false discovery rate of 0.05, a later analysis linked around 17,000 TCR beta sequences to specific HLA alleles. Linkage disequilibrium might explain the correlated functional status among segregating V segments, but an unknown experimental factor could not be excluded. Because counts were too low, more than 15 rarely observed V segments, including chromosome 9 orphons, were left out of the earlier analysis of several hundred of the donors. The classifier was reported to diagnose cytomegalovirus status with high specificity and sensitivity in both the original cohort and the validation cohort. Assigning TCR associations to individual alleles was difficult when HLA alleles, especially DR and DQ, strongly co-occurred.

CDR1 LGHNA and CDR2 YSLEER are derived from the germline V gene. V trim: 3 bases; J trim: 7 bases; unmatched bases: 2. The CDR3, cysteine through phenylalanine, is 14 amino acids long. Of all the DNA, just the CDR3 is kept, 42 bases in frame from base 1. The cohort was made up of roughly 670 healthy bone marrow donors. At the time of sampling, all cohort members were nominally healthy, though unrecorded immune exposures were likely present. The donor tested CMV seropositive, placing the donor among the 250 to 300 seropositive members of the cohort. Every donor gave a peripheral blood sample, and the peripheral blood mononuclear cells from that sample were used for TCR beta sequencing. The Qiagen DNeasy Blood Extraction Kit was used to extract genomic DNA from the blood cell samples. Libraries were built with the immunoSEQ multiplex PCR assay. The multiplex PCR relied on a mix of 60 forward primers for TCR Vbeta segments and 13 reverse primers for TCR Jbeta segments. The CDR3 region of rearranged TCR beta genes was amplified from genomic DNA with a multiplex PCR assay. On the Illumina HiSeq System, the amplified TCR beta libraries were sequenced as 87-base-pair reads. The paper's processing steps were these. In a later analysis, some 80 million unique TCR beta chains were counted across the approximately 640 repertoires, and roughly 10 million of these chains were shared by at least two donors. A nearest-neighbor algorithm error-corrected the raw reads and collapsed the reads into unique sequences, merging closely related sequences to remove PCR and sequencing errors. V, D and J gene segments were assigned by aligning CDR3 sequences to IMGT reference sequences. For a sequence to be retained, a match of at least six nucleotides was required to both a V gene segment and a J gene segment. A rearrangement counted as productive if the CDR3 had no stop codons and remained in frame with V and J, and every other rearrangement counted as non-productive. CDR3 was defined according to IMGT convention as the region running from the second conserved V-encoded cysteine to the conserved J-encoded phenylalanine. Sequences without an unambiguous match to a single V gene segment were excluded from the earlier analysis of approximately 560 of the donors. In an earlier analysis of 587 of the donors, a V segment was called functional when productive rearrangements were above 56.7%, and segregating when the standard deviation between donors exceeded 5%. A statistical classification framework was developed to diagnose cytomegalovirus status using the catalog of TCR beta chain sequences. A later analysis assigned V and J genes by comparing TCR nucleotide sequences with IMGT/GENE-DB human TR gene sequences. In a later analysis, CDR3 sequences and most-parsimonious VDJ recombination scenarios were assigned using the TCRdist pipeline. In a later analysis, each TCR beta chain was defined by its CDR3 amino acid sequence together with its V-gene family, and reads without a unique V-gene family were excluded. A later analysis removed 592 highly shared, low-generation-probability nucleotide sequences to deal with suspected cross-contamination and a sequencing artifact. For each public chain, a later analysis derived a clonal expansion index from normalized ranks of inferred template counts within each repertoire. A later analysis computed generation probabilities with a VDJ recombination model fitted to out-of-frame rearrangements, and checked the results against IGoR. Hypergeometric tests were used in a later analysis to score TCR-TCR, TCR-HLA and TCR-CMV co-occurrence, with a repertoire-size bias correction applied to the TCR pairs. A later analysis estimated false discovery rates by permuting HLA or CMV assignments 20 times. A later analysis grouped co-occurring TCRs with DBSCAN, adding TCRdist sequence similarity when clustering within HLA-allele-positive subsets. Repertoires with fewer than 30,000 or more than 120,000 public chains, plus five repertoires with anomalous nucleotide sharing, were excluded from co-occurrence clustering. TCRdb's version of the immuneACCESS table is confined to in-frame rearrangements and falls short of the full clone set. An unresolved V gene accounts for under half of the shortfall where checked; the remainder is of unknown origin. The DNA gave D and trimming, while V, J and clone size come from that table. For this sample the table gives 100,000 or so clones, of which 78% were detected only once. About 4.5% of the sample is in the top ten clones.

Remarks on this clone: It has no known antigen specificity. There are no base qualities to consult, and no much larger clone falls within one base.

The TCR was taken from a woman aged 40 to 50 in good health and CMV-seropositive. Sample: PBMCs. The V and J segments used are TRBV4-3 and TRBJ2-2; 10 middle bases align to TRBD2. The CDR3 has the sequence CASSHGTSVGELFF. The nucleotides are TGCGCCAGCAGCCACGGGACTAGCGTCGGGGAGCTGTTTTTT.